This TCR beta chain was sequenced for a study of blood T cell repertoires in COVID-19. Turning to the study itself: COVID-19 samples from acute and convalescent phases originated in the United States, Italy and Spain. T cells, B-cell-depleted T cells, or PBMCs supplied cDNA or gDNA.

This clone was recorded once. The CDR3 totals 15 residues. CDR1 and CDR2 from the germline V gene are MNHNY and SVGAGI (reference sequence). V lost 5 bases and J lost 6; bases outside the gene matches: 8. In the original processing: Amplifying reference gene primers gave estimates of nucleated cell counts. The table came from immunoSEQ multiplex PCR; TCRdb's copy has only in-frame clones and leaves some out. The DNA was the basis for D and trimming; V, J and clone size are from that table. This sample has approximately 400,000 clones, with 70% to 90% found just once. Seattle patient enrollment occurred during active infection, with longitudinal follow-up thereafter.

The sequencing input was peripheral blood. The chain employs TRBV6-6 and TRBJ1-2; TRBD1 matches 11 bases. This sequence originates from a woman aged 45 to 65 with COVID-19, enrolled during active disease. CDR3 amino acids: CASSTLGQGANGYTF. As DNA, the CDR3 is TGTGCCAGCAGTACATTAGGACAGGGGGCAAATGGCTACACCTTC.